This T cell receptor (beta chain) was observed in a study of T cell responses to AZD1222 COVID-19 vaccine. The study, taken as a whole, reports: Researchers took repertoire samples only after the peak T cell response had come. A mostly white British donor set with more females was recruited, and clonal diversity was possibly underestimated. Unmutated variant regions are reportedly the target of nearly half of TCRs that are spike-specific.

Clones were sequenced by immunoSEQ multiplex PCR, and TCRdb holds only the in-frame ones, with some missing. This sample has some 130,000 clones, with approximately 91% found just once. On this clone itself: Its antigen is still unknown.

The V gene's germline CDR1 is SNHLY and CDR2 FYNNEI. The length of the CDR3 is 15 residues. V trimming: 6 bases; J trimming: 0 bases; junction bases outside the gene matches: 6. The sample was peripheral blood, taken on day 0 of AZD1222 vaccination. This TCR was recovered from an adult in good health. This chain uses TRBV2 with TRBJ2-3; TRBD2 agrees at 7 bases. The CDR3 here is CASRIAGMSTDTQYF. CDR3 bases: TGTGCCAGCAGGATAGCGGGCATGAGCACAGATACGCAGTATTTT.